Below, 20 T cell receptor beta chains from the same sample are listed, as sequenced in a study of blood T cells in healthy people across ages. PCR was performed a second time for about 7 to 12 cycles using a sample-barcoded 5' primer and a J-beta primer mix. One entry per CDR3 protein results from TCRdb running MiXCR on the 5' RACE reads. The table shows 1.8 million or so distinct CDR3 sequences, with roughly 43% occurring only once. Sequenced sample: blood. All receptors derive from a human donor in good health.

The V gene is TRBV9, the J gene TRBJ2-7, with TRBD1 matching 10 bases. CDR3 length equals 16 residues. From germline, CDR1 is SGDLS and CDR2 YYNGEE. V gave up 0 bases and J gave up 3 bases; unmatched junction bases: 6. The CDR3 sequence is CASSVDPGQGFYEQYF. The DNA for the CDR3 is TGTGCCAGCAGCGTAGACCCGGGACAGGGGTTCTACGAGCAGTACTTC.

This clonotype was detected only once. The rearrangement uses TRBV13 and TRBJ2-5, with TRBD1 identical over 8 bases. Germline CDR1 reads PRHDT; CDR2 reads FYEKMQ (reference sequence). V dropped 5 bases and J dropped 5; count of bases not matched to a gene: 10. The CDR3 totals 15 residues. The CDR3 loop reads CASSNEATGGETQYF. CDR3 nucleotides: TGTGCCAGCAGCAACGAAGCCACAGGGGGGGAGACCCAGTACTTC. Filled out from reference TRBV13 and TRBJ2-5, the complete variable domain reads AAGVIQSPRHLIKEKRETATLKCYPIPRHDTVYWYQQGPGQDPQFLISFYEKMQSDKGSIPDRFSAQQFSDYHSELNMSSLELGDSALYFCASSNEATGGETQYFGPGTRLLVL.

The CDR3 coding sequence is TGCAGTGCAGTTCTAGCGGGGATGCTTAGGCAGACCCAGTACTTC. This sequence encodes CSAVLAGMLRQTQYF. This chain connects TRBV20-1 to TRBJ2-5; TRBD2 matches at 9 bases. The CDR3 consists of 15 residues. After removal of 6 bases from V and 6 bases from J, the junction contained 14 bases not matched to a gene. Looked up from germline, CDR1 is DFQATT and CDR2 is SNEGSKA (reference sequence).

The gene calls are TRBV6-6 and TRBJ2-5; 10 nucleotides match TRBD1. The length of the CDR3 is 14 residues. Germline trimming cut 6 bases from V and 5 bases from J; bases unmatched to any gene: 6. Germline lookup yields CDR1 MNHNY and CDR2 SVGAGI (reference sequence). CDR3: CASSDRGRKETQYF. The CDR3 DNA sequence: TGTGCCAGCAGCGACAGGGGGCGCAAGGAGACCCAGTACTTC.

V gene TRBV4-1 combines with J gene TRBJ1-4; 9 bases fit TRBD1. CDR3 length equals 15 residues. Germline trimming cut 5 bases from V and 8 bases from J; bases unmatched to any gene: 9. Per germline, CDR1 MGHRA and CDR2 YSYEKL. The CDR3 DNA follows: TGCGCCAGCAGCTTACGACAGGGGGTATTCGAAAAACTGTTTTTT. It codes for CASSLRQGVFEKLFF.

CDR3 in amino acids: CASSSGTDNNEQFF. The DNA of the CDR3 is TGCGCCAGCAGTTCGGGGACCGATAACAATGAGCAGTTCTTC. The rearrangement uses TRBV5-1 and TRBJ2-1, with D possibly being TRBD1 or TRBD2 (5 bases each). Germline V CDR1 and CDR2: SGHRS, YFSETQ. The V gene lost 5 bases and the J gene lost 5 bases, with 14 bases spanning the gap. The CDR3 extends over 14 amino acids.

V is TRBV10-3 and J is TRBJ1-2; TRBD1 matches 7 bases. Germline assignment: CDR1 ENHRY and CDR2 SYGVKD. V gave up 9 bases and J gave up 5 bases; unmatched junction bases: 9. There are 13 residues in the CDR3. Here the CDR3 reads CAIRDSLEYGYTF. The DNA of the CDR3 is TGTGCCATTCGGGACAGCCTGGAGTATGGCTACACCTTC.

The V gene is TRBV12-3 or TRBV12-4, the J gene TRBJ2-1, with 12 bases matching TRBD1. V lost 7 bases, J lost 7 bases, and 8 bases stayed unmatched. The CDR3 has 15 amino acids. The CDR3 loop is CASKGQGAFWNEQFF. CDR3 nucleotide sequence: TGTGCCAGCAAGGGACAGGGGGCTTTTTGGAATGAGCAGTTCTTC.

This sequence joins TRBV2 and TRBJ1-2; tentative D call: TRBD1 (5 bases). The CDR3 spans 14 residues. From germline, CDR1 is SNHLY and CDR2 FYNNEI. The germline V and J ends were trimmed by 8 bases and 1 base, with 14 bases remaining between them. The CDR3 DNA is TGTGCCAGCGAGCCCAGGGTTCTTAACTATGGCTACACCTTC. This encodes CASEPRVLNYGYTF.

As regards this clonotype: An end of the junction does not agree with germline; a read error may underlie this. This chain links TRBV13 with TRBJ1-4; a weak D match, TRBD1 (6 bases). Germline V gene sequence: CDR1 PRHDT, CDR2 FYEKMQ (reference sequence). The CDR3 length is 14 residues. This chain's CDR3 is CASSPGVGHEELFF. CDR3 in DNA: TGTGCCAGCAGCCCAGGGGTTGGACATGAAGAACTGTTTTTT.

This rearrangement joins TRBV12-3 or TRBV12-4 to TRBJ2-4; the D is unclear. CDR3 length: 15 amino acids. Deletions cut 6 bases from V and 13 bases from J, with 25 bases between. The CDR3 nucleotides are TGTGCCAGCAGCCCTAGGGATTTTGCCCCACATGAGCAGTACTTC. Translated, it gives CASSPRDFAPHEQYF.

This rearrangement joins TRBV7-9 to TRBJ2-4; D is perhaps TRBD2 (6 bases). Germline CDR1 is SEHNR and CDR2 is FQNEAQ (reference sequence). V gave up 5 bases and J gave up 8 bases, with 19 bases separating them. The CDR3 contains 15 residues. The CDR3 loop is CASSPGARIADIQYF. The CDR3 DNA is TGTGCCAGCAGCCCCGGTGCTCGGATAGCGGACATTCAGTACTTC.

This clonotype was counted a few times. This chain connects TRBV20-1 to TRBJ2-3, with 7 positions matching TRBD1. Germline V CDR1 and CDR2: DFQATT, SNEGSKA (reference sequence). The CDR3 runs to 15 residues. With 1 base clipped from V and 4 bases from J, the junction kept 8 bases outside the gene matches. Here the CDR3 DNA reads TGCAGTGCTAGAGTCGCAGGGGGTATTCCAGATACGCAGTATTTT. This encodes CSARVAGGIPDTQYF.

The chain has TRBV5-6 and TRBJ2-2; the D is unclear. V lost 1 base, J lost 7 bases, and 17 bases lay in between. Germline V gene sequence: CDR1 SGHDT, CDR2 YYEEEE. This CDR3 has 16 residues. CDR3: CASSLLGLEFIGELFF. The CDR3 bases are TGTGCCAGCAGCTTGTTGGGGTTAGAGTTTATCGGGGAGCTGTTTTTT.

The chain is built from TRBV24-1 and TRBJ2-1, with 9 bases identical to TRBD2. CDR1 KGHDR and CDR2 SFDVKD come from the germline V gene. The V segment lost 1 base and the J segment 8 bases; nucleotides outside the gene matches: 8. The CDR3 loop spans 16 amino acids. The CDR3 loop is CATSDLGASGEHEQFF. CDR3 nucleotides: TGTGCCACCAGTGATTTAGGGGCTAGCGGGGAACATGAGCAGTTCTTC.

The chain links TRBV2 to TRBJ2-4; the D gene could be TRBD1 or TRBD2 (6 bases each). The J call may be faulty, since TRBJ2-7 better matches the DNA end. The germline V gene encodes CDR1 SNHLY and CDR2 FYNNEI. The CDR3 sequence is 12 residues long. The CDR3: CASLGGFDEQYF. The DNA of the CDR3 is TGTGCCAGTCTGGGGGGCTTCGACGAGCAGTACTTC.

The V and J genes are TRBV27 and TRBJ1-2; possible D gene TRBD1, 6 bases. Germline-derived CDR1 and CDR2 are MNHEY and SMNVEV (reference sequence). V lost 8 bases, J lost 8 bases, and 21 bases lay in between. The CDR3 has 14 residues. This CDR3 reads CASGYRQEERGYTF. DNA for the CDR3: TGTGCCAGCGGCTATCGACAGGAAGAGAGGGGCTACACCTTC.

This clonotype is a singleton in its sample. The rearrangement joins TRBV29-1 to TRBJ1-2, with 8 bases matching TRBD1. From germline, CDR1 is SQVTM and CDR2 ANQGSEA. CDR3 size: 15 residues. After removal of 4 bases from V and 0 bases from J, the junction contained 7 bases not matched to a gene. The CDR3 coding sequence is TGCAGCGTTGTTATGACAGGGGCAACTAACTATGGCTACACCTTC. Its protein product is CSVVMTGATNYGYTF.

This clonotype has only a few counts. The chain carries TRBV5-1 and TRBJ2-1; 9 positions agree with TRBD2. With V trimmed by 2 bases and J by 6 bases, 9 bases remained unmatched. The germline gives CDR1 SGHRS, CDR2 YFSETQ. The CDR3 is made up of 16 amino acids. The CDR3 spells CASSFNSGGVSNEQFF. CDR3 DNA: TGCGCCAGCAGCTTCAATAGCGGGGGAGTCTCCAATGAGCAGTTCTTC.

This clonotype has a handful of counts. The V gene is TRBV24-1, the J gene TRBJ1-1; 8 nucleotides line up with TRBD1. The CDR3 contains 15 residues. From germline, CDR1 is KGHDR and CDR2 SFDVKD. J was trimmed by 2 bases and V by 2 bases; bases with no gene match: 3. The CDR3 DNA is TGTGCCACCAGTGATTCGGGACAGGCTAACACTGAAGCTTTCTTT. It encodes CATSDSGQANTEAFF.